This TCR beta chain was retrieved from a study of T cell repertoires in cytomegalovirus infection. Study-level background: Both a matching HLA type and CMV infection were indicated by public TCR beta signatures.

As concerns this clonotype: What it binds is unknown.

In TCRdb, the reads were re-called with MiXCR into one record per CDR3 protein. The table records roughly 200,000 distinct CDR3 sequences, 8.5% to 10% of them present only once. Germline CDR1 SGHNT, CDR2 YYREEE (reference sequence). The length of the CDR3 is 15 residues. V lost 3 bases, J lost 2 bases, and 6 bases stayed unmatched. Overall study results and limits: CMV-specific TCR beta clonotypes restricted by HLA-C dominated the ex vivo response. Cumulative public TCR beta family frequency identified CMV carriers with the relevant HLA.

The chain joins TRBV5-4 to TRBJ2-5, with TRBD2 matching 8 bases. The material sequenced was PBMCs. The source is a human donor in good health (CMV status not recorded). Some clones in this sample may be carry-over from other donors' samples. The CDR3 region has the DNA TGTGCCAGCAGCTCCTCTGGCGGGAGGCAAGAGACCCAGTACTTC. Protein sequence: CASSSSGGRQETQYF.